This T cell receptor beta chain was sequenced for a study of cytomegalovirus exposure and HLA in healthy donors. Overall study findings and caveats: With DRB1 most and HLA-C fewest, TCR association rates differed between HLA loci in a later analysis.

The CDR3 is 14 residues long. Germline V gene sequence: CDR1 SNHLY, CDR2 FYNNEI. J gave up 9 bases and V 6 bases, and 9 bases lay outside the gene matches. The study ran its PCR with 60 Vbeta and 13 Jbeta primers. In the original analysis: There were about 80 million unique TCR beta chains by a later count, and some 12 million of them were shared. TCRdb keeps only in-frame clones here, not all; method: immunoSEQ multiplex PCR. V, J and clone size are taken as reported in that table, and D and trimming were inferred from the DNA itself. Of about 70,000 clones listed, just over 65% are singletons. With regard to this clone: Its antigen is as yet unknown.

The V call is TRBV2, the J call TRBJ2-1, with TRBD1 matching 9 bases. This clonotype originated in a woman aged 25 to 39 in good health and CMV-seronegative. Material for sequencing was PBMCs. The chain's CDR3 is CASRDRGPIGEQFF. CDR3 in DNA: TGTGCCAGCAGGGACAGGGGCCCGATCGGTGAGCAGTTCTTC.